These 15 T cell receptor beta chains originate from one sample sequenced in a study of cytomegalovirus exposure and HLA in healthy donors. Vbeta (60) and Jbeta (13) primers were used in the PCR. TCRdb's table, derived via immunoSEQ multiplex PCR, lists solely in-frame clones and lacks some. The table has 130,000 or so clones, around 82% seen once. What was sequenced was PBMCs. All receptors come from a man aged 45 to 65 in good health and CMV-seronegative.

There are a few counts of this clone. This sequence joins TRBV5-1 and TRBJ2-1; no firm D call. CDR1 is SGHRS, CDR2 YFSETQ, per germline. V gave up 4 bases and J gave up 0 bases, with 11 bases separating them. The length of the CDR3 is 15 residues. In DNA, the CDR3 is TGCGCCAGCAGCCTACAATCTAGCTCCTACAATGAGCAGTTCTTC. As protein: CASSLQSSSYNEQFF.

V gene TRBV18 combines with J gene TRBJ1-5, with 8 bases matching TRBD1. With 6 bases clipped from V and 5 bases from J, the junction kept 9 bases outside the gene matches. Germline-derived CDR1 and CDR2 are KGHSH and LQKENI. CDR3 size: 15 residues. The CDR3 DNA sequence: TGTGCCAGCTCCCAAGGACAGGGTAGTTATCAGCCCCAGCATTTT. Its translation: CASSQGQGSYQPQHF. The entire variable domain, with the rest obtained from reference TRBV18 and TRBJ1-5, is as follows: NAGVMQNPRHLVRRRGQEARLRCSPMKGHSHVYWYRQLPEEGLKFMVYLQKENIIDESGMPKERFSAEFPKEGPSILRIQQVVRGDSAAYFCASSQGQGSYQPQHFGDGTRLSIL.

The rearrangement uses TRBV25-1 and TRBJ2-2, with unresolved D. CDR1 and CDR2 (germline): MGHDK, SYGVNS. The CDR3 is 14 residues long. V was pared by 2 bases and J by 6 bases, with 10 bases between. CDR3 in DNA: TGTGCCAGCAGTGAAGATCGCCTAGCCGGGGAGCTGTTTTTT. Its translation is CASSEDRLAGELFF.

This clone was seen more than once but under ten times. The chain employs TRBV18 and TRBJ1-5; 8 bases match TRBD1. Germline assignment: CDR1 KGHSH and CDR2 LQKENI. There are 16 residues in the CDR3. V lost 3 bases to trimming and J lost 2 bases; unmatched junction nucleotides: 6. CDR3 residues: CASSPGQVGGNQPQHF. The CDR3 DNA reads as TGTGCCAGCTCACCGGGACAGGTTGGCGGCAATCAGCCCCAGCATTTT.

The CDR3 loop reads CASSLVAFRLDEQYF. DNA for the CDR3: TGTGCCAGCAGCTTAGTGGCCTTCCGTCTGGACGAGCAGTACTTC. The chain links TRBV7-9 to TRBJ2-7, with D unresolved. Trimming took off 1 base at V and 5 bases at J, with 15 bases between the two ends. CDR1 is SEHNR, CDR2 FQNEAQ, per germline (reference sequence). The CDR3 is made up of 15 amino acids. The full variable domain, with the rest looked up from reference TRBV7-9 and TRBJ2-7, is DTGVSQNPRHKITKRGQNVTFRCDPISEHNRLYWYRQTLGQGPEFLTYFQNEAQLEKSRLLSDRFSAERPKGSFSTLEIQRTEQGDSAMYLCASSLVAFRLDEQYFGPGTRLTVT.

This clone has more than one count but fewer than ten. The chain recombines TRBV19 with TRBJ2-3; D is unclear. The V gene lost 3 bases and the J gene lost 0 bases, with 10 bases spanning the gap. CDR1 is LNHDA and CDR2 is SQIVND in the germline V gene (reference sequence). The CDR3 is made up of 15 amino acids. CDR3 bases: TGTGCCAGTAGTATCGAGAAGTCCAGCACAGATACGCAGTATTTT. Protein sequence: CASSIEKSSTDTQYF.

The V call is TRBV27, the J call TRBJ2-1; 8 bases match TRBD2. Germline CDR1 MNHEY, CDR2 SMNVEV (reference sequence). This CDR3 has 17 residues. V lost 3 bases to trimming and J lost 7 bases; unmatched junction nucleotides: 14. The CDR3 nucleotides read TGTGCCAGCAGTTTCGCACAGGCAGCGGGAGTGGAGAATGAGCAGTTCTTC. This gives the protein CASSFAQAAGVENEQFF.

This sequence joins TRBV5-4 and TRBJ2-7, with TRBD1 as a possible D gene (6 bases). Germline V gene data show CDR1 as SGHNT and CDR2 as YYREEE (reference sequence). This CDR3 region has 16 residues. The germline V and J ends were trimmed by 2 bases and 5 bases, with 20 bases remaining between them. The CDR3 here is CASSLTGIRPGHEQYF. The CDR3 DNA reads as TGTGCCAGCAGCTTAACAGGGATACGGCCCGGACACGAGCAGTACTTC.

V is TRBV6-5 and J is TRBJ2-7; D is possibly TRBD1 (7 bases). CDR3 size: 15 residues. Germline CDR1 MNHEY, CDR2 SVGAGI. Trimming took off 0 bases at V and 4 bases at J, with 13 bases between the two ends. The CDR3 loop reads CASSYSSRGRYEQYF. CDR3 nucleotide sequence: TGTGCCAGCAGTTACTCGAGCAGGGGGAGGTACGAGCAGTACTTC.

The J gene is TRBJ2-1, the V gene TRBV7-2, with a weak D call TRBD2 (5 bases). CDR1 SGHTA and CDR2 FQGNSA come from the germline V gene. V was shortened by 5 bases and J by 2 bases, with 10 bases between the two germline ends. CDR3 length: 14 residues. CDR3: CASSLRDAYNEQFF. The CDR3 coding sequence is TGTGCCAGCAGCCTCCGGGATGCCTACAATGAGCAGTTCTTC.

The rearrangement joins TRBV28 to TRBJ2-1; the D is unclear. The CDR3 runs 11 residues. The V end lost 3 bases, the J end lost 7 bases, and 4 bases lay between the germline ends. From germline, CDR1 is MDHEN and CDR2 SYDVKM. The CDR3 sequence is CASSFENEQFF. The CDR3 region has the DNA TGTGCCAGCAGTTTTGAGAATGAGCAGTTCTTC. Using reference TRBV28 and TRBJ2-1 for the parts outside the CDR3, the full variable domain is DVKVTQSSRYLVKRTGEKVFLECVQDMDHENMFWYRQDPGLGLRLIYFSYDVKMKEKGDIPEGYSVSREKKERFSLILESASTNQTSMYLCASSFENEQFFGPGTRLTVL.

In nucleotides, the CDR3 is TGCAGCGTTGGCGGGAGTAGCGGAGAGACCCAGTACTTC. Protein sequence: CSVGGSSGETQYF. The V gene is TRBV29-1, the J gene TRBJ2-5; TRBD2 agrees at 7 bases. Germline V gene sequence: CDR1 SQVTM, CDR2 ANQGSEA. CDR3 length: 13 residues. V dropped 4 bases and J dropped 4; count of bases not matched to a gene: 6.

This clone was seen a few times. V is TRBV30 and J is TRBJ1-1; D remains ambiguous. V lost 5 bases and J lost 1, with 14 bases in between. CDR3 size: 14 residues. Per germline, CDR1 GTSNPN and CDR2 SVGIG (reference sequence). For the CDR3, the DNA is TGTGCCTGGTTATCCCCCATGAGGAACACTGAAGCTTTCTTT. Protein sequence: CAWLSPMRNTEAFF.

The chain employs TRBV5-1 and TRBJ2-7, with D perhaps TRBD1 (6 bases). The CDR3 is 14 residues long. The V end was cut by 4 bases, the J end by 5 bases, with 16 bases between. Per germline, CDR1 SGHRS and CDR2 YFSETQ. The CDR3 region has the DNA TGCGCCAGCAGCCTCCAGACAGGTTCCCACGAGCAGTACTTC. Translating gives CASSLQTGSHEQYF.

This chain joins TRBV13 and TRBJ1-3, with a weak D call TRBD1 (5 bases). Trimming removed 0 bases at V and 2 bases at J, with 11 bases between. Germline CDR1 and CDR2: PRHDT and FYEKMQ (reference sequence). The CDR3 runs to 16 residues. CDR3 in amino acids: CASSLGGVPTGNTIYF. Here the CDR3 DNA reads TGTGCCAGCAGCTTAGGAGGGGTCCCCACTGGAAACACCATATATTTT. The full variable domain, with the rest looked up from reference TRBV13 and TRBJ1-3, is AAGVIQSPRHLIKEKRETATLKCYPIPRHDTVYWYQQGPGQDPQFLISFYEKMQSDKGSIPDRFSAQQFSDYHSELNMSSLELGDSALYFCASSLGGVPTGNTIYFGEGSWLTVV.